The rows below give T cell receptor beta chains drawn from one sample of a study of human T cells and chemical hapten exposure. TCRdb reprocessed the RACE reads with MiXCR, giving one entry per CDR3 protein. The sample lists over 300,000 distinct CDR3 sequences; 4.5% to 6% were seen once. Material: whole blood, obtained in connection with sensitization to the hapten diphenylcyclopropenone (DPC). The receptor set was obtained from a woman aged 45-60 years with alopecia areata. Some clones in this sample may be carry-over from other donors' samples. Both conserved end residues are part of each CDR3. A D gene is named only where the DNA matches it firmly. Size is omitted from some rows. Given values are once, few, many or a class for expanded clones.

CDR3nt: TGCAGTGCTAAATCGGACAGGGACCCCTACGAGCAGTACTTC
CDR3aa: CSAKSDRDPYEQYF
abundance: many
j_gene: TRBJ2-7
v_gene: TRBV20-1
d_gene: TRBD1

CDR3nt: TGCGCCAGCAGCCAAGATCTTGTGCTAGCGGGGAACACCGGGGAGCTGTTTTTT
CDR3aa: CASSQDLVLAGNTGELFF
abundance: few
j_gene: TRBJ2-2
v_gene: TRBV4-3
d_gene: TRBD2

CDR3nt: TGCAGTCCACAGCCGGGACTAGCGCCCTACGAGCAGTACTTC
CDR3aa: CSPQPGLAPYEQYF
abundance: many
j_gene: TRBJ2-7
v_gene: TRBV20-1
d_gene: TRBD2

CDR3nt: TGTGCCAGCAGTGCCTCGGCGGGGAGGCTCTTCTCCTACGAGCAGTACTTC
CDR3aa: CASSASAGRLFSYEQYF
abundance: few
j_gene: TRBJ2-7
v_gene: TRBV28
d_gene: NA

CDR3nt: TGTGCCATCAGAACCCGGACGACTAGTTCCAATGAGCAGTTCTTC
CDR3aa: CAIRTRTTSSNEQFF
abundance: few
j_gene: TRBJ2-1
v_gene: TRBV10-3
d_gene: NA

CDR3nt: TGCAGTGGTGCGGTTGAGGGCTACACCTTC
CDR3aa: CSGAVEGYTF
abundance: NA
j_gene: TRBJ1-2
v_gene: TRBV20-1
d_gene: NA

CDR3nt: TGTGCCAGCGGGCAGGGGGGTGGAGGCTACACCTTC
CDR3aa: CASGQGGGGYTF
abundance: many
j_gene: TRBJ1-2
v_gene: TRBV2
d_gene: TRBD1

CDR3nt: TGTGCCAGCAGTTTAAACCCCCCGAGGGTTCAGTACTTC
CDR3aa: CASSLNPPRVQYF
abundance: many
j_gene: TRBJ2-4
v_gene: TRBV12-3/TRBV12-4
d_gene: NA

CDR3nt: TGTGCCATCAGTGGACAGGGGAACAATGAGCAGTTCTTC
CDR3aa: CAISGQGNNEQFF
abundance: few
j_gene: TRBJ2-1
v_gene: TRBV10-3
d_gene: TRBD1

CDR3nt: TGCGCCAGCAGTGACCTCCGACGGGACGAGCAGTACTTC
CDR3aa: CASSDLRRDEQYF
abundance: many
j_gene: TRBJ2-7
v_gene: TRBV10-1
d_gene: NA

CDR3nt: TGTGCCAGCAGATCTCCGCGGCGGGCCAGCACAGATACGCAGTATTTT
CDR3aa: CASRSPRRASTDTQYF
abundance: many
j_gene: TRBJ2-3
v_gene: TRBV6-2/TRBV6-3
d_gene: NA

CDR3nt: TGTGCCACCAGTGGGATTGACAGGGGGGTTCAAGAGACCCAGTACTTC
CDR3aa: CATSGIDRGVQETQYF
abundance: NA
j_gene: TRBJ2-5
v_gene: TRBV24-1
d_gene: TRBD1

CDR3nt: TGTGCCAGCAGAACGGGCGGGGACTCCTACAATGAGCAGTTCTTC
CDR3aa: CASRTGGDSYNEQFF
abundance: many
j_gene: TRBJ2-1
v_gene: TRBV6-2/TRBV6-3
d_gene: NA

CDR3nt: TGTGCCAGCAGAGAGATGGTAGCGGGTTCCTACGAGCAGTACTTC
CDR3aa: CASREMVAGSYEQYF
abundance: many
j_gene: TRBJ2-7
v_gene: TRBV6-1
d_gene: TRBD2

CDR3nt: TGTGCCAGTGCTTACCGTGGGACATCTTATAGCAATCAGCCCCAGCATTTT
CDR3aa: CASAYRGTSYSNQPQHF
abundance: many
j_gene: TRBJ1-5
v_gene: TRBV19
d_gene: NA

CDR3nt: TGTGCCAGCAGTGAATCCGGCCGGGGGACCCAGTACTTC
CDR3aa: CASSESGRGTQYF
abundance: many
j_gene: TRBJ2-5
v_gene: TRBV25-1
d_gene: NA

CDR3nt: TGTGCCAGCAGTTTCCGGACTAGCCCCCACGAGCAGTACTTC
CDR3aa: CASSFRTSPHEQYF
abundance: few
j_gene: TRBJ2-7
v_gene: TRBV28
d_gene: TRBD2

CDR3nt: TGCGCCAGCAGCTTAACCACCAGCTCCTACAATGAGCAGTTCTTC
CDR3aa: CASSLTTSSYNEQFF
abundance: many
j_gene: TRBJ2-1
v_gene: TRBV5-1
d_gene: NA

CDR3nt: TGTGCCAGCAGCTCTATACGGGACTATGTCAATGAGCAGTTCTTC
CDR3aa: CASSSIRDYVNEQFF
abundance: many
j_gene: TRBJ2-1
v_gene: TRBV7-6
d_gene: TRBD2

CDR3nt: TGTGCCAGCAGTCCCCGGGGAGGGGGACACGAGCAGTACTTC
CDR3aa: CASSPRGGGHEQYF
abundance: many
j_gene: TRBJ2-7
v_gene: TRBV12-3/TRBV12-4
d_gene: NA

CDR3nt: TGTGCCAGCAGCTCATTACTCCGACCCAGCTCCTACAATGAGCAGTTCTTC
CDR3aa: CASSSLLRPSSYNEQFF
abundance: many
j_gene: TRBJ2-1
v_gene: TRBV7-6
d_gene: NA

CDR3nt: TGTGCCAGCAGTGAATCAGGCCTAGCGGTTAACTTC
CDR3aa: CASSESGLAVNF
abundance: many
j_gene: TRBJ2-1
v_gene: TRBV6-1
d_gene: TRBD2

CDR3nt: TGTGCCAGCAATTCACAGGGAGTCAACATTCAGTACTTC
CDR3aa: CASNSQGVNIQYF
abundance: NA
j_gene: TRBJ2-4
v_gene: TRBV12-3/TRBV12-4
d_gene: NA

CDR3nt: TGTGCCAGCAGCGGGAGTGGACGTTTTACAGATACGCAGTATTTT
CDR3aa: CASSGSGRFTDTQYF
abundance: many
j_gene: TRBJ2-3
v_gene: TRBV5-6
d_gene: NA

CDR3nt: TGCAGTGCTAGAGGGGACACCGGAGATACGCAGTATTTT
CDR3aa: CSARGDTGDTQYF
abundance: NA
j_gene: TRBJ2-3
v_gene: TRBV20-1
d_gene: NA

CDR3nt: TGTGCCAGCAGCCCAGGACTAGCAAGTGAGCAGTTCTTC
CDR3aa: CASSPGLASEQFF
abundance: NA
j_gene: TRBJ2-1
v_gene: TRBV3-1
d_gene: TRBD2

CDR3nt: TGTGCCAGCAGTCCTGACAGGGGAAAGTATGGCTACACCTTC
CDR3aa: CASSPDRGKYGYTF
abundance: few
j_gene: TRBJ1-2
v_gene: TRBV28
d_gene: TRBD1

CDR3nt: TGCGCCAGCAGCTTTACCGACAGGGGCCCCACTCGGACTGAAGCTTTCTTT
CDR3aa: CASSFTDRGPTRTEAFF
abundance: few
j_gene: TRBJ1-1
v_gene: TRBV5-1
d_gene: TRBD1